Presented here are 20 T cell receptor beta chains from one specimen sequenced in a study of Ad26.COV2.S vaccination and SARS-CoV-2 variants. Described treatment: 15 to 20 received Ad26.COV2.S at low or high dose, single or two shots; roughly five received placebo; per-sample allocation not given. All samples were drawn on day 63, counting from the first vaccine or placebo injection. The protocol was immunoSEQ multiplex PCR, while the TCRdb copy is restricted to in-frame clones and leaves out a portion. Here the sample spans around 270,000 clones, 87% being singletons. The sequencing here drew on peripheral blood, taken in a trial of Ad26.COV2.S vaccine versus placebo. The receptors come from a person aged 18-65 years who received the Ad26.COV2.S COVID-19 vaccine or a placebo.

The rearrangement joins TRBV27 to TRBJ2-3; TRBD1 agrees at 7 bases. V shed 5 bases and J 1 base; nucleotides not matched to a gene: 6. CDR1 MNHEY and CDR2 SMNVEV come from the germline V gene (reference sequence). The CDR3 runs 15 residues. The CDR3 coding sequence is TGTGCCAGCAGTAACGAGGGGGCTGGCACAGATACGCAGTATTTT. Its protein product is CASSNEGAGTDTQYF.

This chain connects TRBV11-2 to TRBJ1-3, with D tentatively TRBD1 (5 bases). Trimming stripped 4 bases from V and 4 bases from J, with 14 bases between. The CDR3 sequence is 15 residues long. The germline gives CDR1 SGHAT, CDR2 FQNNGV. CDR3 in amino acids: CASSSVRGKGNTIYF. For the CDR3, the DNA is TGTGCCAGCAGCTCCGTTCGGGGGAAAGGAAACACCATATATTTT.

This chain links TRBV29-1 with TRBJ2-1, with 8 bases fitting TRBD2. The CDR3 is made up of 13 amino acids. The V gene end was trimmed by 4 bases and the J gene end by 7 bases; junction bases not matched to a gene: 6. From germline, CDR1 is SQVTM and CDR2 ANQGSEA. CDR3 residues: CSVVPGGSNEQFF. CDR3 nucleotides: TGCAGCGTTGTTCCGGGAGGGTCAAATGAGCAGTTCTTC.

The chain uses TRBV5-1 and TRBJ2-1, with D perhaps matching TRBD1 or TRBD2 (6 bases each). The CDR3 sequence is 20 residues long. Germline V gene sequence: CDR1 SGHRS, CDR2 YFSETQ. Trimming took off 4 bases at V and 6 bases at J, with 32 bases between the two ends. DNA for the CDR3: TGCGCCAGCAGCCAAGACAGGCTTCTAGCGTATGACCGGCTGTTCAATGAGCAGTTCTTC. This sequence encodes CASSQDRLLAYDRLFNEQFF.

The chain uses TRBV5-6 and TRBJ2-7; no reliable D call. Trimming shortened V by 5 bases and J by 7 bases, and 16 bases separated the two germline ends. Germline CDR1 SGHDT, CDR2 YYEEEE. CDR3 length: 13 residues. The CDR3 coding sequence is TGTGCCAGCAGTCAAATGGGGTCTGAGGAGCAGTACTTC. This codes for CASSQMGSEEQYF.

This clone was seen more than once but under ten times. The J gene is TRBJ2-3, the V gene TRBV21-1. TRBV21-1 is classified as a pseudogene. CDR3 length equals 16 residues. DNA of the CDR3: TGTGCTAGCAAGTCGGCCGGCTCCCTTGTCACAGATACGCAGTATTTT. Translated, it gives CASKSAGSLVTDTQYF.

CDR3 nucleotide sequence: TGTGCCAGCAGCCGATCGACAACTCTGAATTCACCCCTCCACTTT. It codes for CASSRSTTLNSPLHF. The rearrangement links TRBV7-6 to TRBJ1-6; D is ambiguous. This CDR3 region has 15 residues. Germline CDR1 SGHVS, CDR2 FNYEAQ. Trimming removed 5 bases at V and 7 bases at J, with 15 bases between.

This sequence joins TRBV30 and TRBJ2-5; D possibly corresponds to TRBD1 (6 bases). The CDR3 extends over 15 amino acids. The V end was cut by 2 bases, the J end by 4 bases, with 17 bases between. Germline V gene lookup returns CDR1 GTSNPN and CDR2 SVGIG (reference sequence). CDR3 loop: CAWSITGTPRETQYF. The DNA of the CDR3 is TGTGCCTGGAGTATCACCGGGACACCGCGAGAGACCCAGTACTTC.

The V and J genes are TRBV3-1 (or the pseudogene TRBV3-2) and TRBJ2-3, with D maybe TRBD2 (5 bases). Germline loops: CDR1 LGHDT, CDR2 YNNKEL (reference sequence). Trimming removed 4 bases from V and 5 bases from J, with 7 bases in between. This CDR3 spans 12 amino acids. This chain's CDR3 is CASSPTRDTQYF. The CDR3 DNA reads TGTGCCAGCAGCCCAACTAGAGATACGCAGTATTTT.

The CDR3 spells CASSLHRGASFYGYTF. DNA of the CDR3: TGCGCCAGCAGCCTCCACAGGGGAGCCTCTTTCTATGGCTACACCTTC. The chain employs TRBV4-1 and TRBJ1-2; 7 bases line up with TRBD1. Trimming took 4 bases from V and 4 from J; bases not matched to a gene: 12. The CDR3 covers 16 residues. Per the germline V gene, CDR1 is MGHRA and CDR2 is YSYEKL.

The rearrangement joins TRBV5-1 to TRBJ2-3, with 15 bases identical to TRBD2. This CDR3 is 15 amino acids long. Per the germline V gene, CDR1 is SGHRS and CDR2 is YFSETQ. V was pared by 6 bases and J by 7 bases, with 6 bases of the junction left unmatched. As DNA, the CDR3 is TGCGCCAGCATCGGGACTAGCGGGAGGTCAAATACGCAGTATTTT. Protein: CASIGTSGRSNTQYF.

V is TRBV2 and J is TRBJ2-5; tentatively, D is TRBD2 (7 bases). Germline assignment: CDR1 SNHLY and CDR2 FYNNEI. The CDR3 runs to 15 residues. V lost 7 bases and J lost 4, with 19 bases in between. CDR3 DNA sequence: TGTGCCAGCACCCGCGGGGACGGGGGGCTAGAGACCCAGTACTTC. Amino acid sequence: CASTRGDGGLETQYF.

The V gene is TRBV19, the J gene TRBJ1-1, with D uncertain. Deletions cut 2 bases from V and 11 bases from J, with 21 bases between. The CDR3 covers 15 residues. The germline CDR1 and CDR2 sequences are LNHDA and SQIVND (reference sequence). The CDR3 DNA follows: TGTGCCAGTAGTATACCGGCAGCCTGGATGGGTCAGGCTTTCTTT. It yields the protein CASSIPAAWMGQAFF.

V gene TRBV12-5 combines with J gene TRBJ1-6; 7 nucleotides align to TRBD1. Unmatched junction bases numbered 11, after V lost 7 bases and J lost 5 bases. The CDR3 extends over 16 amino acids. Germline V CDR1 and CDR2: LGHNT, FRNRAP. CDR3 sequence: CASASDGTVNNSPLHF. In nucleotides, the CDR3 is TGTGCTAGTGCCTCCGACGGGACAGTAAATAATTCACCCCTCCACTTT. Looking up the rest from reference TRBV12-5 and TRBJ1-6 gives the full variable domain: DARVTQTPRHKVTEMGQEVTMRCQPILGHNTVFWYRQTMMQGLELLAYFRNRAPLDDSGMPKDRFSAEMPDATLATLKIQPSEPRDSAVYFCASASDGTVNNSPLHFGNGTRLTVT.

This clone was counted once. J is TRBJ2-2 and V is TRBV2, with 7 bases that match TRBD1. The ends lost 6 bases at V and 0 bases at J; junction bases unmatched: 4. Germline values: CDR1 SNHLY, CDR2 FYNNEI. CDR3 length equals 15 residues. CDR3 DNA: TGTGCCAGCAGGATGGACAGGTCGAACACCGGGGAGCTGTTTTTT. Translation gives CASRMDRSNTGELFF.

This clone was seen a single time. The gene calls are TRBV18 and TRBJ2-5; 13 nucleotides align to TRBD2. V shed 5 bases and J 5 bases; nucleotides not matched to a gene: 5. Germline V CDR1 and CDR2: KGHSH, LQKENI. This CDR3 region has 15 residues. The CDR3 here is CASSTGLAGVETQYF. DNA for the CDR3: TGTGCCAGCTCAACAGGACTAGCGGGAGTTGAGACCCAGTACTTC.

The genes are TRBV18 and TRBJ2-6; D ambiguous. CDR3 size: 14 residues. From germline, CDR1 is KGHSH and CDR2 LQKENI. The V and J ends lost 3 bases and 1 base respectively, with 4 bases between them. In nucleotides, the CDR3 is TGTGCCAGCTCACCGACGTCTGGGGCCAACGTCCTGACTTTC. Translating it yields CASSPTSGANVLTF.

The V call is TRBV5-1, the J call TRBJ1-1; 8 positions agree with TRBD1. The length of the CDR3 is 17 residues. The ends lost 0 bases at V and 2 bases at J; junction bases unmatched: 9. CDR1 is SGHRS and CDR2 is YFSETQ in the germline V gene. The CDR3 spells CASSLGLARGQNTEAFF. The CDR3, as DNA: TGCGCCAGCAGCTTGGGACTGGCCAGGGGGCAAAACACTGAAGCTTTCTTT.

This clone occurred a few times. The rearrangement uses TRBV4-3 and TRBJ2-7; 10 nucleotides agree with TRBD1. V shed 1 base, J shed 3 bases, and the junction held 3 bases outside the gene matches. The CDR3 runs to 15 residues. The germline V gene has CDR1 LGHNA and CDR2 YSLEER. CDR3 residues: CASSQGTGGYYEQYF. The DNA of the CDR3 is TGCGCCAGCAGCCAAGGGACAGGGGGATACTACGAGCAGTACTTC.

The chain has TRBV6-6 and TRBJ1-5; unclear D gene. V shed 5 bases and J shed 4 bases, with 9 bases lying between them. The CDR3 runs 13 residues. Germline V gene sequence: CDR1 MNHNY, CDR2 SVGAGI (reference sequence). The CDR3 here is CASSQGINQPQHF. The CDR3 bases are TGTGCCAGCAGTCAAGGGATAAATCAGCCCCAGCATTTT.